What follows describes a single TCR beta chain. Its specificity is unknown. CDR1 and CDR2 (germline): SGHRS, YFSETQ. Trimming at V came to 4 bases and at J to 3 bases, leaving 4 bases not matched to a gene. The CDR3 spans 14 residues. This specimen belongs to a study of cytomegalovirus exposure and HLA in healthy donors. Study in general: Earlier, some 180 million T cells were analyzed, and more than 100 million unique TCR beta sequences were found among them.

Amplification used 60 Vbeta primers and 13 Jbeta primers. This table comes from immunoSEQ multiplex PCR, and its TCRdb copy is limited to in-frame clones, with some not included. The table has some 160,000 clones, roughly 80% seen once. Study outcomes and limitations: Reports showed the classifier diagnosing cytomegalovirus status with high specificity and sensitivity. In terms of immune exposure information, only CMV serostatus was available.

The receptor was isolated from a middle-aged man in good health and CMV-seropositive. The J gene is TRBJ1-5, the V gene TRBV5-1, with 7 positions matching TRBD1. The sample was PBMCs. The CDR3 here is CASSPDRDNQPQHF. CDR3 DNA: TGCGCCAGCAGCCCTGACAGGGACAATCAGCCCCAGCATTTT.